One sample yielded the 18 T cell receptor beta chains listed below, sequenced in a study of cytomegalovirus exposure and HLA in healthy donors. The PCR used 60 Vbeta and 13 Jbeta primers. Profiling relied on immunoSEQ multiplex PCR, and the TCRdb table lists in-frame clones only, not all of them. The table lists about 170,000 clones, around 68% of them singletons. Sequences were obtained from PBMCs. The origin of the receptors is a middle-aged man in good health and CMV-seronegative.

The V gene is TRBV30, the J gene TRBJ2-1, with 7 positions matching TRBD2. The CDR3 contains 15 residues. V trimming: 3 bases; J trimming: 2 bases; junction bases outside the gene matches: 7. The V gene's germline CDR1 is GTSNPN and CDR2 SVGIG (reference sequence). The CDR3 sequence: CAWSGERGPYNEQFF. CDR3 in DNA: TGTGCCTGGAGCGGGGAGCGGGGACCCTACAATGAGCAGTTCTTC.

This clone came up a few times. The V and J genes are TRBV5-8 and TRBJ2-5, with 8 bases fitting TRBD2. The CDR3 has 15 residues. V lost 3 bases and J lost 4; bases outside the gene matches: 8. Germline V gene lookup returns CDR1 SGHTS and CDR2 YDEGEE. For the CDR3, the DNA is TGTGCCAGCAGCTCTAAACTAGCGGAGGGAGAGACCCAGTACTTC. It specifies CASSSKLAEGETQYF.

The chain recombines TRBV7-2 with TRBJ1-4; D is perhaps TRBD1 (6 bases). The ends were cut back, 4 bases at V and 8 bases at J, with 17 bases in the middle. CDR1 is SGHTA and CDR2 is FQGNSA in the germline V gene. The CDR3 totals 15 residues. For the CDR3, the DNA is TGTGCCAGCAGCTCACAACAGGGATGGCGAGAAAAACTGTTTTTT. Translation gives CASSSQQGWREKLFF.

The V and J genes are TRBV7-9 and TRBJ2-7; D might be TRBD2 (7 bases). CDR1 is SEHNR, CDR2 FQNEAQ, per germline (reference sequence). The germline V and J ends were trimmed by 4 bases and 3 bases, with 19 bases remaining between them. This CDR3 is built from 16 residues. The chain's CDR3 is CASSSSAGAWYYEQYF. As DNA, the CDR3 is TGTGCCAGCAGCTCCAGTGCGGGGGCATGGTACTACGAGCAGTACTTC.

This clone was seen a few times. The chain combines TRBV2 with TRBJ1-2, with 7 nucleotides matching TRBD1. With V trimmed by 4 bases and J by 2 bases, 4 bases remained unmatched. The CDR3 has 14 residues. The germline gives CDR1 SNHLY, CDR2 FYNNEI. CDR3 residues: CASSATGQNYGYTF. The CDR3 DNA reads TGTGCCAGCAGTGCAACGGGACAGAACTATGGCTACACCTTC.

This rearrangement joins TRBV7-2 to TRBJ2-7; no clear D. Germline V lookup: CDR1 SGHTA, CDR2 FQGNSA. The CDR3 has 13 residues. Trimming left V 4 bases short and J 6 bases short, with 13 bases between. The CDR3 protein is CASSSPPRTEQYF. CDR3 DNA: TGTGCCAGCAGCTCCCCTCCTAGAACCGAGCAGTACTTC.

This clone was recorded only once. Its ends do not fully match the called genes, so a read error is possible. The CDR3 DNA sequence: TGTGCTAGCAGCTTTGCAACCCGCCGATTGGACAGGATCCACGAGCAGTACTTC. It specifies CASSFATRRLDRIHEQYF. The rearrangement uses TRBV7-7 and TRBJ2-7; 7 positions agree with TRBD1. This CDR3 comprises 18 residues. The germline V gene encodes CDR1 SSHAT and CDR2 FNYEAQ (reference sequence).

A few counts support this clone. The rearrangement joins TRBV5-4 to TRBJ2-5, with 15 nucleotides matching TRBD2. The CDR3 has 16 residues. CDR1 is SGHNT, CDR2 YYREEE, per germline (reference sequence). The trim removed 7 bases at V and 5 bases at J, leaving 9 bases unmatched. The CDR3 DNA sequence: TGTGCCAGCGGTACTGGACTAGCGGGGGGGCGGGAGACCCAGTACTTC. This translates into CASGTGLAGGRETQYF.

The CDR3 protein is CASSVGQGATNEKLFF. In DNA form, the CDR3 reads TGCGCCAGCAGCGTGGGACAGGGTGCAACTAATGAAAAACTGTTTTTT. This chain connects TRBV5-1 to TRBJ1-4; 9 nucleotides align to TRBD1. The germline CDR1 and CDR2 sequences are SGHRS and YFSETQ. The CDR3 loop spans 16 amino acids. V gave up 4 bases and J gave up 0 bases; unmatched junction bases: 4.

This clone was seen more than once but under ten times. The chain has TRBV29-1 and TRBJ1-2, with D possibly being TRBD1 (5 bases). The ends were cut back, 2 bases at V and 5 bases at J, with 12 bases in the middle. This CDR3 contains 13 residues. Germline V gene data show CDR1 as SQVTM and CDR2 as ANQGSEA. The CDR3 DNA reads TGCAGCGTTGAAATGGCAGGGTGGTATGGCTACACCTTC. Protein sequence: CSVEMAGWYGYTF.

This sequence joins TRBV18 and TRBJ1-2, with unresolved D. Trimming took 3 bases from V and 8 from J, leaving 16 bases between them. CDR3 length: 14 amino acids. CDR1 and CDR2 from the germline V gene are KGHSH and LQKENI. The CDR3 sequence is CASSPFTTEAGYTF. The CDR3 nucleotides are TGTGCCAGCTCACCGTTCACCACGGAAGCGGGCTACACCTTC.

This chain uses TRBV7-8 with TRBJ2-7, with D unclear. Per germline, CDR1 SGHVS and CDR2 FQNEAQ. Trimming took 4 bases from V and 0 from J, leaving 16 bases between them. The CDR3 extends over 16 amino acids. CDR3 sequence (DNA): TGTGCCAGCAGCTCCTTAAAGTGGCCCCTCTCCTACGAGCAGTACTTC. It is translated as CASSSLKWPLSYEQYF. The variable domain in full, with the rest retrieved from reference TRBV7-8 and TRBJ2-7, is GAGVSQSPRYKVAKRGQDVALRCDPISGHVSLFWYQQALGQGPEFLTYFQNEAQLDKSGLPSDRFFAERPEGSVSTLKIQRTQQEDSAVYLCASSSLKWPLSYEQYFGPGTRLTVT.

The chain recombines TRBV7-9 with TRBJ2-7; 10 nucleotides line up with TRBD1. The V and J ends lost 1 base and 5 bases, in that order; junction bases with no gene match: 5. CDR1 is SEHNR and CDR2 is FQNEAQ in the germline V gene (reference sequence). This CDR3 region has 15 residues. Here the CDR3 DNA reads TGTGCCAGCAGCTTAGGGACAGGGGGTATGGACGAGCAGTACTTC. Translating gives CASSLGTGGMDEQYF.

As concerns this clone: An end of the junction does not agree with germline; a read error may underlie this. V is TRBV9 and J is TRBJ2-1; 8 bases align to TRBD2. Germline CDR1 and CDR2: SGDLS and YYNGEE. The length of the CDR3 is 17 residues. DNA for the CDR3: TGTGCCAGCAGTGTAGTTGATAGCGGGGTTTCCTACAATGAGCAGTTCTTC. This translates into CASSVVDSGVSYNEQFF.

The CDR3 here is CASQQSSSGEAYEQYF. CDR3 coding DNA: TGTGCCAGCCAACAATCCTCATCCGGGGAAGCCTACGAGCAGTACTTC. The gene calls are TRBV18 and TRBJ2-7; D is perhaps TRBD2 (5 bases). The CDR3 runs 16 residues. Germline assignment: CDR1 KGHSH and CDR2 LQKENI. V lost 8 bases and J 2 bases, leaving 22 bases between the germline ends. Drawing the rest from reference TRBV18 and TRBJ2-7, the complete variable domain is NAGVMQNPRHLVRRRGQEARLRCSPMKGHSHVYWYRQLPEEGLKFMVYLQKENIIDESGMPKERFSAEFPKEGPSILRIQQVVRGDSAAYFCASQQSSSGEAYEQYFGPGTRLTVT.

The chain recombines TRBV27 with TRBJ2-7; 7 nucleotides line up with TRBD1. J was trimmed by 3 bases and V by 1 base; bases with no gene match: 9. CDR1 MNHEY and CDR2 SMNVEV come from the germline V gene (reference sequence). The length of the CDR3 is 16 residues. The CDR3 DNA is TGTGCCAGCAGTTTATGGATCCCCGCAGGGGGCTACGAGCAGTACTTC. Protein: CASSLWIPAGGYEQYF.

J is TRBJ2-3 and V is TRBV5-1, with 10 bases that match TRBD2. V trimming: 9 bases; J trimming: 1 base; junction bases outside the gene matches: 5. Germline assignment: CDR1 SGHRS and CDR2 YFSETQ. This CDR3 spans 14 amino acids. CDR3 DNA sequence: TGCGCCACCAAAGGGACTAGCGGCACAGATACGCAGTATTTT. Translating gives CATKGTSGTDTQYF.

Only a few counts were recorded for this clone. The V gene is TRBV25-1, the J gene TRBJ1-2; 7 bases are a match to TRBD1. The V and J ends lost 10 bases and 8 bases, in that order; junction bases with no gene match: 7. The CDR3 is made up of 11 amino acids. Germline CDR1 reads MGHDK; CDR2 reads SYGVNS. The CDR3 bases are TGTGCCACCTATCAGGGGGGCGGCTACACCTTC. As protein: CATYQGGGYTF.